Following are 21 T cell receptor beta chains from one sample sequenced in a study of cytomegalovirus exposure and HLA in healthy donors. The PCR used 60 Vbeta and 13 Jbeta primers. Clones were read by immunoSEQ multiplex PCR, and TCRdb kept only the in-frame ones, dropping some. The repertoire includes 100,000 to 150,000 clones, more than 70% of them detected once, and around 8.5% sits in the top ten. Source material: PBMCs. These receptors all come from a woman aged 50 to 65 in good health and CMV-seropositive.

This clone was observed a handful of times. The gene calls are TRBV25-1 and TRBJ1-2, with D uncertain. V lost 2 bases to trimming and J lost 4 bases, with 5 bases between them. The length of the CDR3 is 12 residues. Germline assignment: CDR1 MGHDK and CDR2 SYGVNS. CDR3 DNA: TGTGCCAGCAGTGAAGTATCCTATGGCTACACCTTC. It encodes CASSEVSYGYTF.

The CDR3 spells CSADQGVHGYTF. The DNA of the CDR3 is TGCAGCGCGGATCAGGGGGTACATGGCTACACCTTC. The chain is built from TRBV29-1 and TRBJ1-2; TRBD1 aligns across 7 bases. The CDR3 runs 12 residues. With 7 bases clipped from V and 6 bases from J, the junction kept 8 bases outside the gene matches. Germline V gives CDR1 SQVTM, CDR2 ANQGSEA.

The DNA of the CDR3 is TGTGCCACCAGCCGGGACAGGGGGTCTGGTCAGCCCCAGCATTTT. This encodes CATSRDRGSGQPQHF. V usage is TRBV15 and J usage is TRBJ1-5, with TRBD1 matching over 11 bases. CDR1 is LNHNV, CDR2 YYDKDF, per germline (reference sequence). The V segment lost 5 bases and the J segment 6 bases; nucleotides outside the gene matches: 6. This CDR3 region has 15 residues.

This chain links TRBV7-9 with TRBJ2-7; D call uncertain. CDR3 size: 14 residues. V was trimmed by 2 bases and J by 6 bases, leaving 14 bases between them. Germline V CDR1 and CDR2: SEHNR, FQNEAQ (reference sequence). The CDR3 region is CASSLSSRVGEQYF. The CDR3 bases are TGTGCCAGCAGCTTAAGTAGCAGAGTCGGCGAGCAGTACTTC.

This chain joins TRBV7-9 and TRBJ2-6; no clear D gene. The CDR3 runs to 15 residues. V lost 5 bases to trimming and J lost 2 bases, with 10 bases between them. Germline CDR1 and CDR2: SEHNR and FQNEAQ (reference sequence). CDR3: CASSLRHPGANVLTF. In DNA form, the CDR3 reads TGTGCCAGCAGCCTACGACACCCTGGGGCCAACGTCCTGACTTTC.

The sample holds one count of this clone. This sequence joins TRBV9 and TRBJ2-3; 8 bases match TRBD2. J gave up 0 bases and V 4 bases, and 10 bases lay outside the gene matches. This CDR3 has 17 residues. Germline V gives CDR1 SGDLS, CDR2 YYNGEE. In DNA form, the CDR3 reads TGTGCCAGCAGCCCGTTGAGGGAGCGGGAGAGCACAGATACGCAGTATTTT. Its translation is CASSPLRERESTDTQYF.

The rearrangement uses TRBV2 and TRBJ1-2; TRBD1 matches 8 bases. The CDR3 extends over 13 amino acids. Trimming at V came to 8 bases and at J to 7 bases, leaving 9 bases not matched to a gene. The germline V gene has CDR1 SNHLY and CDR2 FYNNEI. The CDR3 loop reads CASGMDRVGGYTF. The DNA of the CDR3 is TGTGCCAGCGGAATGGACAGGGTAGGTGGCTACACCTTC.

The V and J genes are TRBV5-6 and TRBJ2-5, with D maybe TRBD2 (6 bases). The J call may be incorrect, as the DNA end agrees better with TRBJ2-7. The CDR3 spans 14 residues. The germline V gene encodes CDR1 SGHDT and CDR2 YYEEEE. CDR3 loop: CASSPLGGALEQYF. CDR3 bases: TGTGCCAGCAGCCCATTGGGGGGTGCCCTCGAGCAGTACTTC.

The chain carries TRBV19 and TRBJ2-3; 8 bases match TRBD1. CDR3 length: 14 amino acids. With 5 bases clipped from V and 1 base from J, the junction kept 2 bases outside the gene matches. The V gene's germline CDR1 is LNHDA and CDR2 SQIVND (reference sequence). The CDR3 sequence: CASSPGQGTDTQYF. The CDR3 DNA sequence: TGTGCCAGTAGTCCGGGACAGGGCACAGATACGCAGTATTTT.

The chain carries TRBV4-1 and TRBJ1-5, with 7 bases that match TRBD1. The CDR3 has 16 amino acids. V lost 0 bases and J lost 5; bases outside the gene matches: 7. Germline CDR1 is MGHRA and CDR2 is YSYEKL. CDR3 in DNA: TGCGCCAGCAGCCAAGATACCGGGACAGCTTATCAGCCCCAGCATTTT. Residues: CASSQDTGTAYQPQHF.

This clone was observed a handful of times. Relative to the germline gene, one junction end is altered; a read error may explain this. The V call is TRBV11-2, the J call TRBJ2-4; D gene ambiguous. There are 11 residues in the CDR3. Germline V lookup: CDR1 SGHAT, CDR2 FQNNGV. The CDR3 reads CASSLDYIQYF. The CDR3 DNA follows: TGTGCCAGCAGCCTAGACTACATTCAGTACTTC.

This clone came up a few times. The chain links TRBV4-3 to TRBJ1-1; no reliable D call. The CDR3 covers 16 residues. V shed 4 bases and J shed 3 bases, with 18 bases lying between them. Per germline, CDR1 LGHNA and CDR2 YSLEER. The CDR3 bases are TGCGCCAGCAGCCCACAGTCCGAGGGTTCGGACACTGAAGCTTTCTTT. Its translation: CASSPQSEGSDTEAFF.

V is TRBV6-6 and J is TRBJ1-2; D is possibly TRBD1 (6 bases). The CDR3 spans 14 residues. Germline-derived CDR1 and CDR2 are MNHNY and SVGAGI (reference sequence). V lost 2 bases and J lost 8, with 15 bases in between. The CDR3 sequence is CASSYGGAIGGYTF. The CDR3 DNA reads TGTGCCAGCAGTTACGGGGGGGCGATCGGAGGCTACACCTTC.

This clone was picked up one time. The rearrangement links TRBV6-5 to TRBJ2-3; D might be TRBD1 (5 bases). V lost 7 bases and J lost 0, with 14 bases in between. CDR1 is MNHEY, CDR2 SVGAGI, per germline. CDR3 length: 15 amino acids. CDR3 in amino acids: CASNQGQASTDTQYF. CDR3 DNA sequence: TGTGCCAGCAACCAGGGTCAAGCTAGCACAGATACGCAGTATTTT.

This CDR3 is CASSGGTGMGETQYF. As DNA, the CDR3 is TGTGCCAGCAGTGGTGGGACAGGGATGGGGGAGACCCAGTACTTC. V is TRBV2 and J is TRBJ2-5, with TRBD1 matching 9 bases. V lost 4 bases and J lost 5; bases outside the gene matches: 8. CDR1 and CDR2 from the germline V gene are SNHLY and FYNNEI. This CDR3 contains 15 residues.

The chain carries TRBV29-1 and TRBJ2-3; D is uncertain. Germline V CDR1 and CDR2: SQVTM, ANQGSEA. The CDR3 extends over 12 amino acids. With 2 bases removed from V and 3 bases from J, the gap between germline ends came to 6 bases. The CDR3 DNA reads as TGCAGCGTTGAAAGCGCGACAGATACGCAGTATTTT. It specifies CSVESATDTQYF.

In the case of this clone: The junction and the germline gene differ at one end; a read error may be behind it. The chain employs TRBV6-5 and TRBJ2-7; D might be TRBD2 (6 bases). This CDR3 has 13 amino acids. CDR1 is MNHEY and CDR2 is SVGAGI in the germline V gene. This CDR3 reads CTSSYFLASEQYF. The CDR3, as DNA: TGTACCAGCAGTTATTTTCTAGCGAGCGAGCAGTACTTC.

This clone was observed a few times. The chain has TRBV4-3 and TRBJ1-2, with TRBD1 identical over 8 bases. The CDR3 runs to 13 residues. The junction had 5 bases not matched to a gene; V was cut back by 3 bases and J by 8 bases. Germline-derived CDR1 and CDR2 are LGHNA and YSLEER. The CDR3 nucleotides are TGCGCCAGCAGCCACTGGGACAGGAGGGGCTACACCTTC. Amino acids: CASSHWDRRGYTF.

The genes are TRBV7-9 and TRBJ2-7; TRBD2 agrees at 12 bases. The CDR3 covers 15 residues. The trim removed 5 bases at V and 2 bases at J, leaving 4 bases unmatched. Per the germline V gene, CDR1 is SEHNR and CDR2 is FQNEAQ (reference sequence). CDR3 coding DNA: TGTGCCAGCAGCCCGGGACTAGCGGGTCCCTACGAGCAGTACTTC. It codes for CASSPGLAGPYEQYF.

The J gene is TRBJ2-6, the V gene TRBV5-4; the D gene is possibly TRBD1 (6 bases). From germline, CDR1 is SGHNT and CDR2 YYREEE (reference sequence). The CDR3 is made up of 19 amino acids. V was clipped by 2 bases and J by 0 bases, with 18 bases between them. CDR3 sequence (DNA): TGTGCCAGCAGCTTACAGGGAAGGTTAAAAACCTCTGGGGCCAACGTCCTGACTTTC. Translated: CASSLQGRLKTSGANVLTF.

The chain joins TRBV30 to TRBJ2-5, with 8 positions matching TRBD1. There are 16 residues in the CDR3. Germline assignment: CDR1 GTSNPN and CDR2 SVGIG (reference sequence). Unmatched junction bases numbered 7, after V lost 0 bases and J lost 1 base. This CDR3 is CAWSVRTGTIQETQYF. The CDR3 DNA follows: TGTGCCTGGAGTGTACGGACAGGGACGATCCAAGAGACCCAGTACTTC.